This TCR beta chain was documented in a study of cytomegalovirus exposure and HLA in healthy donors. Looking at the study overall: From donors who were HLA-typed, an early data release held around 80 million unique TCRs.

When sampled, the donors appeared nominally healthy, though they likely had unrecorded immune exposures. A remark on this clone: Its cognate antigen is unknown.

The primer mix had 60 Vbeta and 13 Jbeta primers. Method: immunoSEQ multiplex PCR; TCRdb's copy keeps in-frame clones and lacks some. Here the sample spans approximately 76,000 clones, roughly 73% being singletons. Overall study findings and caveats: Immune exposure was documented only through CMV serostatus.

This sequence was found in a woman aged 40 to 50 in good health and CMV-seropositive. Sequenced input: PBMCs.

CDR3: CASTRDGKNTEAFF. In DNA, the CDR3 is TGTGCCAGCACCAGGGATGGGAAGAACACTGAAGCTTTCTTT. The rearrangement joins TRBV2 to TRBJ1-1, with D possibly being TRBD1 (5 bases). This CDR3 comprises 14 residues. The V gene's germline CDR1 is SNHLY and CDR2 FYNNEI. V lost 7 bases and J lost 1, with 13 bases in between.